Included here is one TCR beta chain sequence, with context. This sample is part of a study of blood T cell repertoires in COVID-19. The wider study: Nucleic acid was either cDNA or gDNA, and it came from T cells, B-cell-depleted T cells, or PBMCs.

In the authors' methods: Amplification of reference gene primers was used by the study to estimate nucleated cell counts. Using immunoSEQ multiplex PCR, the repertoire was profiled, and TCRdb retains in-frame clones only, with some absent. V and J calls and clone size follow that table, whereas D and trimming were derived from the DNA. The sample holds some 78,000 clones, about 90% seen once. Germline V gives CDR1 LGHDT, CDR2 YNNKEL (reference sequence). With 3 bases clipped from V and 5 bases from J, the junction kept 6 bases outside the gene matches. The length of the CDR3 is 15 residues. The sequenced sample consisted of peripheral blood. The clonotype was recovered from a woman aged 50 to 65 in a cohort sampled during active COVID-19. The rearrangement joins TRBV3-1 (or the pseudogene TRBV3-2) to TRBJ1-5; 8 nucleotides line up with TRBD1. The CDR3 region is CASSQLQGEDQPQHF. The CDR3 DNA follows: TGTGCCAGCAGCCAGTTACAGGGGGAGGATCAGCCCCAGCATTTT.